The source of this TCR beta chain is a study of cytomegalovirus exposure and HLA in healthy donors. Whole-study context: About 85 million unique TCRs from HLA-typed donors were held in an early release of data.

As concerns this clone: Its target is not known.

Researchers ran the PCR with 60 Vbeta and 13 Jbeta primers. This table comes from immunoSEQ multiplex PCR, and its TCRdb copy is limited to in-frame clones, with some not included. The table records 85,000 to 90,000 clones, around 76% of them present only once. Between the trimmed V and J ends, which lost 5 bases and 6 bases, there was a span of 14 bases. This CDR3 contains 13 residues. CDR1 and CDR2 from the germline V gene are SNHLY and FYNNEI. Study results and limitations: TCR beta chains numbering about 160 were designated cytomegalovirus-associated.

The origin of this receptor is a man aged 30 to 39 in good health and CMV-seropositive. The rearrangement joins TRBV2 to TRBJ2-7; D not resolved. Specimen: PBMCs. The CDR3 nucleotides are TGTGCCAGCAGTATACGAGTTACGGGCGAGCAGTACTTC. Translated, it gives CASSIRVTGEQYF.